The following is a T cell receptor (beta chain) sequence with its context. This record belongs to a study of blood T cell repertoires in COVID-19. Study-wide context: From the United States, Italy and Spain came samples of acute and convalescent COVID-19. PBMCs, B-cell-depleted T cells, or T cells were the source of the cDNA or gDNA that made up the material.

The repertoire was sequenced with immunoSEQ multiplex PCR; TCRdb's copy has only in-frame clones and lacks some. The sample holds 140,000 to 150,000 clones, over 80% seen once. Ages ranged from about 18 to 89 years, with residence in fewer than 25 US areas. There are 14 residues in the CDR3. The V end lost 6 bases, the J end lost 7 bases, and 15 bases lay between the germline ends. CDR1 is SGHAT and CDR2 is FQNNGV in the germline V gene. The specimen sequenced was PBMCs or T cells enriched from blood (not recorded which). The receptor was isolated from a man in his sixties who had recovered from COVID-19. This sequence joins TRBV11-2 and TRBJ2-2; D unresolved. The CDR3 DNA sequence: TGTGCCAGCAGACTTAGAGCTAGGATCGGGGAGCTGTTTTTT. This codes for CASRLRARIGELFF. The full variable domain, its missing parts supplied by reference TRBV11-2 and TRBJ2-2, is EAGVAQSPRYKIIEKRQSVAFWCNPISGHATLYWYQQILGQGPKLLIQFQNNGVVDDSQLPKDRFSAERLKGVDSTLKIQPAKLEDSAVYLCASRLRARIGELFFGEGSRLTVL.